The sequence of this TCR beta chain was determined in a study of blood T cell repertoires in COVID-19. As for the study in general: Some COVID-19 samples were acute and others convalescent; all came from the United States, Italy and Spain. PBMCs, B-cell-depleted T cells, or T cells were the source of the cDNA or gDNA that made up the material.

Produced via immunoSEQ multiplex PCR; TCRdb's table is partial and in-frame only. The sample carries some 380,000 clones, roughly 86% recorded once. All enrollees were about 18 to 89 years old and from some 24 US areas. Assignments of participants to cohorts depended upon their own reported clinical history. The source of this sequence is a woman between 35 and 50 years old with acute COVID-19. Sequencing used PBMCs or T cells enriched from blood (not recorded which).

CDR3 coding DNA: TGTGCCAGCAGCCAATCCCTCCGGGGCGAGCAGTACTTC. Encoded protein: CASSQSLRGEQYF. The rearrangement links TRBV14 to TRBJ2-7; TRBD2 might be the D (5 bases). Trimming took off 2 bases at V and 6 bases at J, with 11 bases between the two ends. Germline V lookup: CDR1 SGHDN, CDR2 FVKESK. The CDR3 covers 13 residues.